This T cell receptor (beta chain) was sequenced during a study of blood T cells in healthy people across ages. This clonotype showed up just a few times. Its antigen is not known. Possible read error: a much larger clone is one base away. General observations from the study: Both higher diversity and more naive CD4+ cells marked long-lived donors when set against aged donors.

In germline, CDR1 is SQVTM, CDR2 ANQGSEA. The CDR3 contains 15 residues. Together with a sample-barcoded 5' primer, a J-beta primer mix was included in a second PCR lasting roughly 6 to 12 cycles. One entry per CDR3 protein results from TCRdb running MiXCR on the 5' RACE reads. The repertoire holds roughly 1 million distinct CDR3 sequences, with about 25% as singletons. In addition, the sample was reused for a study of T cells of mothers and their children. That report notes: There were over 9 million TCR beta CDR3 reads from each mother and a few million from each child.

V usage is TRBV29-1 and J usage is TRBJ2-7; 8 bases are shared with TRBD2. Input material: blood. The TCR comes from a girl aged 2 to 9 in good health. The CDR3 DNA reads TGCAGCGTTCAATACGGGAGGGACACCTCCCACGAGCAGTACTTC. It yields the protein CSVQYGRDTSHEQYF.